The rows below give T cell receptor beta chains drawn from one sample of a study of cytomegalovirus exposure and HLA in healthy donors. Sequencing was performed with immunoSEQ multiplex PCR; in TCRdb, only in-frame clones are kept and a portion is missing. The repertoire holds over 95,000 clones, with under 85% as singletons. What was sequenced was PBMCs. The receptors originated from a man aged 35 to 55 in good health and CMV-seronegative. Both conserved end residues are part of each CDR3. The D gene is left open where the match is weak. Size tells how often a clone was seen (once, few, many) or the class of an expanded clone, and some rows leave it out.

D gene	V gene	clone size	J gene	CDR3 protein	CDR3 DNA
TRBD1	TRBV5-5	-	TRBJ1-1	CASSIRTGDTEAFF	TGTGCCAGCAGCATCCGGACAGGCGACACTGAAGCTTTCTTT
-	TRBV7-2	-	TRBJ1-6	CASSFHRGVNNSPLHF	TGTGCCAGCAGCTTCCATAGGGGTGTGAATAATTCACCCCTCCACTTT
-	TRBV29-1	-	TRBJ1-1	CSVVDRWNTEAFF	TGCAGCGTTGTGGACAGATGGAACACTGAAGCTTTCTTT
-	TRBV28	-	TRBJ2-1	CASSYTHTGIEQFF	TGTGCCAGCAGCTATACTCACACAGGGATTGAGCAGTTCTTC
-	TRBV5-1	-	TRBJ2-7	CASSGGQGKGYEQYF	TGCGCCAGCAGCGGCGGCCAGGGAAAGGGCTACGAGCAGTACTTC
TRBD1	TRBV28	-	TRBJ1-2	CASSSPPGTEVYGYTF	TGTGCCAGCAGTTCCCCGCCCGGGACAGAAGTGTATGGCTACACCTTC
-	TRBV20-1	-	TRBJ2-4	CSASPGFRKYF	TGCAGTGCGAGTCCGGGGTTCCGAAAGTACTTC
-	TRBV7-3	-	TRBJ2-7	CASSLTHSSYEQYF	TGTGCCAGCAGCTTGACTCATAGCTCCTACGAGCAGTACTTC
-	TRBV28	-	TRBJ2-7	CASSLWRARQVREQYF	TGTGCCAGCAGTTTATGGAGGGCCAGGCAGGTCCGCGAGCAGTACTTC
-	TRBV7-8	once	TRBJ2-3	CASSSPSGGRTDTQYF	TGTGCCAGCAGCTCTCCCTCAGGGGGGCGCACAGATACGCAGTATTTT
-	TRBV10-2	-	TRBJ2-1	CASSELAGLGSYNEQFF	TGCGCCAGCAGTGAGCTGGCAGGGTTGGGCTCCTACAATGAGCAGTTCTTC
-	TRBV5-1	-	TRBJ2-3	CASSGGSPSTDTQYF	TGCGCCAGCAGCGGCGGGTCTCCTAGCACAGATACGCAGTATTTT
-	TRBV9	-	TRBJ2-4	CASSVVGGRENIQYF	TGTGCCAGCAGCGTAGTGGGGGGGCGGGAAAACATTCAGTACTTC
-	TRBV28	-	TRBJ1-2	CASRIQDGYTF	TGTGCCAGCAGAATTCAGGATGGCTACACCTTC
TRBD1	TRBV30	-	TRBJ2-5	CAWRGQGLETQYF	TGTGCCTGGAGGGGACAGGGATTGGAGACCCAGTACTTC
TRBD1	TRBV5-6	few	TRBJ2-7	CASSYPTFDRGSYEQYF	TGTGCCAGCAGCTATCCAACCTTTGACAGGGGCTCCTACGAGCAGTACTTC
TRBD1	TRBV5-4	-	TRBJ2-1	CASSLGTGVGEQFF	TGTGCCAGCAGCTTGGGAACAGGGGTGGGTGAGCAGTTCTTC
-	TRBV4-1	few	TRBJ2-3	CASSLKLDTDTQYF	TGCGCCAGCAGCCTCAAACTAGACACAGATACGCAGTATTTT
-	TRBV6-5	-	TRBJ1-5	CASGQGRRNQPQHF	TGTGCCAGCGGTCAGGGGCGACGCAATCAGCCCCAGCATTTT
-	TRBV28	once	TRBJ1-2	CASSFAQGKTF	TGTGCCAGCAGTTTCGCCCAGGGAAAAACCTTC
-	TRBV11-2	-	TRBJ2-1	CASSLLVGVSYNEQFF	TGTGCCAGCAGTCTACTTGTAGGGGTTAGCTACAATGAGCAGTTCTTC
-	TRBV7-8	-	TRBJ1-4	CASSLAGVNEKLFF	TGTGCCAGCAGCTTAGCAGGGGTGAATGAAAAACTGTTTTTT
-	TRBV11-3	once	TRBJ2-3	CASSSRDNTDTQYF	TGTGCCAGCAGCTCTCGGGACAACACAGATACGCAGTATTTT
-	TRBV13	-	TRBJ2-7	CASSSRASYEQYF	TGTGCCAGCAGCAGCAGGGCTTCCTACGAGCAGTACTTC
TRBD2	TRBV5-1	-	TRBJ2-7	CASSYYSGSGYEQYF	TGCGCCAGCAGCTACTATAGCGGGAGTGGGTACGAGCAGTACTTC
-	TRBV7-9	-	TRBJ2-1	CASSLAYDKSSYNEQFF	TGTGCCAGCAGCTTAGCATACGACAAGAGCTCCTACAATGAGCAGTTCTTC
-	TRBV9	once	TRBJ2-3	CASSGGKGTDTQYF	TGTGCCAGCAGCGGCGGGAAGGGTACAGATACGCAGTATTTT
TRBD1	TRBV7-2	-	TRBJ2-2	CASSLGGTGTGELFF	TGTGCCAGCAGCTTAGGGGGGACAGGGACCGGGGAGCTGTTTTTT
-	TRBV30	once	TRBJ1-1	CACVPGTQNTEAFF	TGTGCCTGTGTTCCCGGGACACAGAACACTGAAGCTTTCTTT
-	TRBV29-1	-	TRBJ2-1	CSATMDGEVYEQFF	TGCAGCGCCACTATGGACGGGGAGGTTTATGAGCAGTTCTTC
-	TRBV5-4	-	TRBJ1-4	CASSQQGREKLFF	TGTGCCAGCAGTCAACAGGGAAGGGAAAAACTGTTTTTT
TRBD1	TRBV28	once	TRBJ2-7	CASSLTGGRGEQYF	TGTGCCAGCAGCCTGACAGGGGGCAGGGGCGAGCAGTACTTC
TRBD1	TRBV4-3	-	TRBJ2-5	CASSQDGTGGAKTQYF	TGCGCCAGCAGCCAAGACGGGACAGGGGGCGCGAAGACCCAGTACTTC
-	TRBV27	-	TRBJ2-7	CASTHRLGTYEQYF	TGTGCCAGCACCCATCGACTAGGAACCTACGAGCAGTACTTC
TRBD1	TRBV6-1	once	TRBJ2-7	CASSEPGQVSYEQYF	TGTGCCAGCAGTGAACCGGGACAGGTTTCCTACGAGCAGTACTTC
TRBD1	TRBV28	-	TRBJ2-1	CASTQTLQGHEQFF	TGTGCCAGCACTCAGACCCTACAGGGGCATGAGCAGTTCTTC
-	TRBV27	-	TRBJ2-4	CASSSQGDIQYF	TGTGCCAGCAGTTCACAGGGCGACATTCAGTACTTC
TRBD2	TRBV19	-	TRBJ2-1	CASSLGGGNNEQFF	TGTGCCAGTAGTCTGGGGGGGGGAAACAATGAGCAGTTCTTC
TRBD2	TRBV28	-	TRBJ2-6	CASSFVGFTSGSLGGANVLTF	TGTGCCAGCAGTTTCGTCGGTTTTACTAGCGGGAGCCTAGGTGGGGCCAACGTCCTGACTTTC
TRBD1	TRBV7-9	-	TRBJ2-3	CASSLVPIGQALDTQYF	TGTGCCAGCAGCTTAGTACCAATAGGACAGGCTTTAGATACGCAGTATTTT